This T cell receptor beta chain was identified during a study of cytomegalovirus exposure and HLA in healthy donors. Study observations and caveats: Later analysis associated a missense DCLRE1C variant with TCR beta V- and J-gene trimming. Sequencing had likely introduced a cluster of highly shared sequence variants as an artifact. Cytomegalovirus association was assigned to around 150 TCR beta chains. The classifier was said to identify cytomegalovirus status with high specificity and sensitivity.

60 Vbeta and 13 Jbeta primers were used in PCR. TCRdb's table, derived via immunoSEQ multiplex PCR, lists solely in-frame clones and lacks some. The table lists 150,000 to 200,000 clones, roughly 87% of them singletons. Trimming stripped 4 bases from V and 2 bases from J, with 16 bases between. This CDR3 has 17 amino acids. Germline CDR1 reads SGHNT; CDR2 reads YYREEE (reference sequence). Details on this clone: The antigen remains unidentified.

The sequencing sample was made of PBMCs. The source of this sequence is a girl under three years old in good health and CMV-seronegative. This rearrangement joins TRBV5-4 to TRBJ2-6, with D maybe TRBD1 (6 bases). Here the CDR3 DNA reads TGTGCCAGCAGCCCGCCGGGACAATTTCCTGGGGCCAACGTCCTGACTTTC. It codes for CASSPPGQFPGANVLTF.